What follows are 27 T cell receptor beta chains derived from one specimen sequenced in a study of blood T cell repertoires in COVID-19. Profiled with immunoSEQ multiplex PCR; TCRdb holds only in-frame clones, not every one. The table records around 69,000 clones, roughly 81% of them present only once. The sequenced material came from peripheral blood. Receptors originate from a woman in her 70s with acute or convalescent COVID-19.

This rearrangement joins TRBV30 to TRBJ1-1; no clear D. The V end was cut by 0 bases, the J end by 3 bases, with 17 bases between. Germline V gene lookup returns CDR1 GTSNPN and CDR2 SVGIG (reference sequence). The CDR3 loop spans 16 amino acids. The DNA for the CDR3 is TGTGCCTGGAGTGTCGCACCCCTGAGCGTGCACACTGAAGCTTTCTTT. This gives the protein CAWSVAPLSVHTEAFF. The variable domain in full, completed from reference TRBV30 and TRBJ1-1, reads SQTIHQWPATLVQPVGSPLSLECTVEGTSNPNLYWYRQAAGRGLQLLFYSVGIGQISSEVPQNLSASRPQDRQFILSSKKLLLSDSGFYLCAWSVAPLSVHTEAFFGQGTRLTVV.

The count of this clone is one. The rearrangement joins TRBV30 to TRBJ1-1, with TRBD1 matching over 7 bases. The CDR3 is 13 amino acids. The V segment lost 3 bases and the J segment 7 bases; nucleotides outside the gene matches: 8. CDR1 and CDR2 (germline): GTSNPN, SVGIG (reference sequence). CDR3 DNA: TGTGCCTGGAGCCCGACAGGGTGGGTTGAAGCTTTCTTT. Its translation is CAWSPTGWVEAFF.

The chain couples TRBV5-1 to TRBJ2-1; tentative D call: TRBD1 (5 bases). The V gene lost 4 bases and the J gene lost 2 bases, with 10 bases spanning the gap. This CDR3 has 14 amino acids. Per the germline V gene, CDR1 is SGHRS and CDR2 is YFSETQ. CDR3: CASSETDTYNEQFF. Written as DNA, the CDR3 is TGCGCCAGCAGCGAGACGGACACCTACAATGAGCAGTTCTTC.

The rearrangement joins TRBV18 to TRBJ2-7, with TRBD1 matching over 7 bases. V shed 4 bases, J shed 0 bases, and the junction held 6 bases outside the gene matches. Germline lookup yields CDR1 KGHSH and CDR2 LQKENI. The CDR3 runs 15 residues. CDR3 protein: CASSQQGSDSYEQYF. CDR3 DNA: TGTGCCAGCTCACAACAGGGGTCGGACTCCTACGAGCAGTACTTC.

This CDR3 reads CASSPPRGVRETQYF. The CDR3 nucleotides read TGTGCCAGCAGCCCCCCCCGAGGAGTAAGGGAGACCCAGTACTTC. The V gene is TRBV7-7, the J gene TRBJ2-5; D uncertain. The germline V gene has CDR1 SSHAT and CDR2 FNYEAQ (reference sequence). The CDR3 sequence is 15 residues long. V was pared by 5 bases and J by 5 bases, with 18 bases between.

This clone appeared a few times. This chain links TRBV6-1 with TRBJ1-4; D is possibly TRBD1 (6 bases). The length of the CDR3 is 16 residues. The germline CDR1 and CDR2 sequences are MNHNS and SASEGT. Between the trimmed V and J ends, which lost 4 bases and 0 bases, there was a span of 12 bases. CDR3 region: CASSGGQFATNEKLFF. CDR3 nucleotide sequence: TGTGCCAGCAGTGGAGGACAGTTTGCAACTAATGAAAAACTGTTTTTT.

The chain is built from TRBV9 and TRBJ2-2; 10 bases map to TRBD2. The CDR3 is 16 amino acids. Germline CDR1 is SGDLS and CDR2 is YYNGEE. V was clipped by 2 bases and J by 5 bases; unmatched bases: 6. DNA of the CDR3: TGTGCCAGCAGCGTCCCCTCTAGCGGGGGAACCGGGGAGCTGTTTTTT. It codes for CASSVPSSGGTGELFF.

This clone has only one observation. The CDR3 DNA sequence: TGCGCCAGCAGCTTTGGGACTAGCGGGAGCTCCTACGAGCAGTACTTC. This encodes CASSFGTSGSSYEQYF. The chain uses TRBV5-1 and TRBJ2-7, with 14 bases aligning to TRBD2. CDR1 is SGHRS, CDR2 YFSETQ, per germline. The CDR3 covers 16 residues. The V gene end was trimmed by 2 bases and the J gene end by 0 bases; junction bases not matched to a gene: 1.

The V gene is TRBV7-2, the J gene TRBJ2-1; 8 positions agree with TRBD1. Germline V gene data show CDR1 as SGHTA and CDR2 as FQGNSA. With V trimmed by 6 bases and J by 2 bases, 3 bases remained unmatched. The CDR3 consists of 14 residues. CDR3 DNA: TGTGCCAGCAGGACAGGGGTCCCCTACAATGAGCAGTTCTTC. It is translated as CASRTGVPYNEQFF.

This sequence joins TRBV7-9 and TRBJ2-2, with D perhaps matching TRBD2 (6 bases). Trimming cost V 5 bases and J 0 bases, with 16 bases left between them. CDR1 and CDR2 (germline): SEHNR, FQNEAQ (reference sequence). There are 17 residues in the CDR3. The CDR3: CASSQGLYNANTGELFF. The CDR3 DNA reads as TGTGCCAGCAGCCAGGGACTGTACAACGCGAACACCGGGGAGCTGTTTTTT.

V is TRBV5-1 and J is TRBJ1-4, with a tentative D call TRBD1 (6 bases). This CDR3 is built from 16 residues. The V end lost 3 bases, the J end lost 3 bases, and 15 bases lay between the germline ends. The germline V gene encodes CDR1 SGHRS and CDR2 YFSETQ. Here the CDR3 DNA reads TGCGCCAGCAGCTCCGGCGGGGGGCGGGCTAATGAAAAACTGTTTTTT. It translates to CASSSGGGRANEKLFF.

The J gene is TRBJ2-6, the V gene TRBV14; 10 nucleotides align to TRBD2. CDR3 length: 16 residues. V shed 5 bases, J shed 2 bases, and the junction held 3 bases outside the gene matches. Per the germline V gene, CDR1 is SGHDN and CDR2 is FVKESK. The CDR3 DNA reads TGTGCCAGCAGCGTTCTAGCGGGAGCTGGGGCCAACGTCCTGACTTTC. Its protein is CASSVLAGAGANVLTF.

With regard to this clone: Distinct nucleotide sequences in the sample also encode this CDR3. The V gene is TRBV27, the J gene TRBJ1-4, with 10 bases lining up with TRBD1. Trimming removed 6 bases from V and 8 bases from J; junction bases left unmatched: 3. This CDR3 has 13 amino acids. From germline, CDR1 is MNHEY and CDR2 SMNVEV (reference sequence). The DNA for the CDR3 is TGTGCCAGCAGCCGGGACAGGGGAGAAAAACTGTTTTTT. This encodes CASSRDRGEKLFF.

The V and J genes are TRBV7-8 and TRBJ1-6; the D gene is possibly TRBD1 (6 bases). Germline V gene data show CDR1 as SGHVS and CDR2 as FQNEAQ. The germline V and J ends were trimmed by 5 bases and 10 bases, with 18 bases remaining between them. The CDR3 runs to 15 residues. CDR3 amino acids: CASSGYRELKSPLHF. CDR3 DNA: TGTGCCAGCAGCGGGTACAGGGAGCTGAAATCACCCCTCCACTTT.

V and J are TRBV5-4 and TRBJ2-7, with 8 bases aligning to TRBD2. The CDR3 is 14 residues long. V gave up 5 bases and J gave up 2 bases; unmatched junction bases: 6. Germline V CDR1 and CDR2: SGHNT, YYREEE (reference sequence). CDR3 nucleotide sequence: TGTGCCAGCAGACAGAGCGGGAGACCCTACGAGCAGTACTTC. Its translation is CASRQSGRPYEQYF.

V gene TRBV10-1 combines with J gene TRBJ1-1, with 7 positions matching TRBD1. Germline values: CDR1 WNHNN, CDR2 SYGVQD (reference sequence). V lost 3 bases and J lost 8; bases outside the gene matches: 18. CDR3 size: 17 residues. CDR3 DNA sequence: TGCGCCAGCAGTGATTTCGGACAGGCTTCAAATCTCGGCGAAGCTTTCTTT. Its protein is CASSDFGQASNLGEAFF.

The CDR3 sequence: CASSRRTGAEKLFF. The CDR3 DNA sequence: TGTGCCAGCAGCCGTCGGACAGGGGCGGAAAAACTGTTTTTT. The chain is built from TRBV27 and TRBJ1-4; 9 bases line up with TRBD1. Trimming removed 6 bases from V and 8 bases from J; junction bases left unmatched: 7. The CDR3 has 14 residues. Germline CDR1 MNHEY, CDR2 SMNVEV (reference sequence).

In its sample, this clone was seen once. This rearrangement joins TRBV18 to TRBJ2-7; 8 bases are a match to TRBD1. The CDR3 consists of 16 residues. J lost 4 bases, V lost 6 bases, and 14 bases had no gene match. Germline lookup yields CDR1 KGHSH and CDR2 LQKENI. The CDR3 loop reads CASSPEPGTGTYEQYF. CDR3 nucleotides: TGTGCCAGCTCCCCGGAGCCCGGGACAGGTACTTACGAGCAGTACTTC.

The chain is built from TRBV11-2 and TRBJ1-6; TRBD1 matches at 11 bases. Trimming cost V 4 bases and J 14 bases; bases outside gene matches: 10. The CDR3 totals 15 residues. The germline CDR1 and CDR2 sequences are SGHAT and FQNNGV. The CDR3 sequence: CASSYIGTGGRALHF. CDR3 nucleotides: TGTGCCAGCAGCTACATCGGGACAGGGGGAAGAGCCCTCCACTTT.

The chain recombines TRBV3-1 (or the pseudogene TRBV3-2) with TRBJ2-3; no clear D gene. Germline-derived CDR1 and CDR2 are LGHDT and YNNKEL (reference sequence). Trimming shortened V by 4 bases and J by 0 bases, and 14 bases separated the two germline ends. The CDR3 is 16 residues long. CDR3 nucleotide sequence: TGTGCCAGCAGCCCCCGGGTAGCAACTAGCACAGATACGCAGTATTTT. Protein sequence: CASSPRVATSTDTQYF.

This chain links TRBV7-2 with TRBJ2-2, with a tentative D call TRBD2 (5 bases). Germline lookup yields CDR1 SGHTA and CDR2 FQGNSA. V was cut by 3 bases and J by 2 bases, with 10 bases left in between. There are 15 residues in the CDR3. Here the CDR3 DNA reads TGTGCCAGCAGCTTGCTCAGCGGAAACACCGGGGAGCTGTTTTTT. This encodes CASSLLSGNTGELFF.

The rearrangement uses TRBV28 and TRBJ2-7, with D possibly TRBD1 on 5 matching bases. The germline V gene encodes CDR1 MDHEN and CDR2 SYDVKM. Trimming stripped 6 bases from V and 0 bases from J, with 15 bases between. The CDR3 totals 15 residues. Here the CDR3 reads CASRLLTDLSYEQYF. CDR3 nucleotides: TGTGCCAGCAGGCTCCTGACAGACCTCTCCTACGAGCAGTACTTC.

The rearrangement uses TRBV11-3 and TRBJ2-7; D is possibly TRBD2 (5 bases). Germline-derived CDR1 and CDR2 are SGHNT and YENEEA. The CDR3 length is 14 residues. V was clipped by 5 bases and J by 3 bases, with 14 bases between them. CDR3 bases: TGTGCCAGCAGCATCTCTGGCGCGGGCTACGAGCAGTACTTC. Its translation is CASSISGAGYEQYF.

This clone was detected a few times. The chain combines TRBV5-1 with TRBJ2-7, with D tentatively TRBD2 (6 bases). The CDR3 sequence is 14 residues long. Trimming took off 2 bases at V and 0 bases at J, with 9 bases between the two ends. Germline V gives CDR1 SGHRS, CDR2 YFSETQ. The CDR3 region is CASSFTSHSYEQYF. The CDR3 DNA sequence: TGCGCCAGCAGCTTTACTAGCCACTCCTACGAGCAGTACTTC.

This clone was found a few times. The J gene is TRBJ1-4, the V gene TRBV7-9; 8 bases fit TRBD1. Germline V gives CDR1 SEHNR, CDR2 FQNEAQ (reference sequence). V shed 5 bases and J 5 bases; nucleotides not matched to a gene: 4. The CDR3 is made up of 14 amino acids. CDR3 DNA: TGTGCCAGCAGCATCCGGGACAGGAATGAAAAACTGTTTTTT. Amino acids: CASSIRDRNEKLFF.

This chain connects TRBV5-1 to TRBJ2-3; TRBD2 is a possible D gene (6 bases). The V gene lost 3 bases and the J gene lost 0 bases, with 11 bases spanning the gap. The CDR3 is 15 residues long. From germline, CDR1 is SGHRS and CDR2 YFSETQ. The CDR3, as DNA: TGCGCCAGCAGCTCCACGACTAGGAGCACAGATACGCAGTATTTT. This translates into CASSSTTRSTDTQYF. The entire variable domain, with the rest obtained from reference TRBV5-1 and TRBJ2-3, is as follows: KAGVTQTPRYLIKTRGQQVTLSCSPISGHRSVSWYQQTPGQGLQFLFEYFSETQRNKGNFPGRFSGRQFSNSRSEMNVSTLELGDSALYLCASSSTTRSTDTQYFGPGTRLTVL.

The rearrangement links TRBV28 to TRBJ2-1; D gene ambiguous. Germline CDR1 reads MDHEN; CDR2 reads SYDVKM. Trimming removed 1 base from V and 9 bases from J, with 4 bases in between. This CDR3 contains 11 residues. The CDR3 is CASSLFREQFF. For the CDR3, the DNA is TGTGCCAGCAGTTTATTCCGTGAGCAGTTCTTC.